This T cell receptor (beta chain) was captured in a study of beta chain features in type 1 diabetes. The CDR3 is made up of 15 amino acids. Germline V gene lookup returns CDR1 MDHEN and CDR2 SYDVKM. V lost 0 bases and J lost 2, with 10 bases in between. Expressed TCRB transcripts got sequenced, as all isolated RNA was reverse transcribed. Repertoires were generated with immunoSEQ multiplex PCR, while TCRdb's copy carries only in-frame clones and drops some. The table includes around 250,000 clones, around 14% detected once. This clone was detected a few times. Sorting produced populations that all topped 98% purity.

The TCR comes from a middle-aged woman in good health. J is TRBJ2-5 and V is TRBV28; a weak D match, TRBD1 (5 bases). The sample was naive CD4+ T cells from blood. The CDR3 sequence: CASSLWTAGQETQYF. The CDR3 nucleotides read TGTGCCAGCAGTTTATGGACAGCCGGACAAGAGACCCAGTACTTC.